The 9 T cell receptor beta chains listed next were all sequenced from one sample in a study of T cells in Graves' hyperthyroidism and ophthalmopathy. The source material, RNA transcripts, was used to amplify TCR beta CDR3 regions. TCR CDR3 underwent first-round RT-PCR with the HTBI primer set. Using its own MiXCR run on the multiplex PCR reads, TCRdb lists one record per CDR3 protein. The repertoire holds 650,000 to 750,000 distinct CDR3 sequences, with 14% as singletons. Material: blood. Receptors originate from a woman aged 18 to 35 with Graves' hyperthyroidism.

The chain employs TRBV28 and TRBJ2-1; 8 nucleotides align to TRBD2. The CDR3 covers 17 residues. CDR1 and CDR2 from the germline V gene are MDHEN and SYDVKM. V lost 1 base and J lost 4; bases outside the gene matches: 9. The CDR3 loop is CASSLFISTSGYNEQFF. In DNA form, the CDR3 reads TGTGCCAGCAGTTTATTCATAAGTACTAGCGGATACAATGAGCAGTTCTTC.

This clonotype was picked up many times. CDR3 protein: CASSETSGSSPYNEQFF. The CDR3 nucleotides read TGTGCCAGCAGTGAGACTAGCGGGAGTAGTCCCTACAATGAGCAGTTCTTC. This sequence joins TRBV2 and TRBJ2-1, with TRBD2 matching 12 bases. Trimming cost V 3 bases and J 2 bases; bases outside gene matches: 5. Germline V lookup: CDR1 SNHLY, CDR2 FYNNEI. The CDR3 spans 17 residues.

This clonotype was found many times. The V call is TRBV7-9, the J call TRBJ2-3; possibly TRBD2 for D (5 bases). V gave up 8 bases and J gave up 5 bases, with 23 bases separating them. The CDR3 runs to 16 residues. Looked up from germline, CDR1 is SEHNR and CDR2 is FQNEAQ (reference sequence). This CDR3 reads CASSVTGKSPGDTQYF. The CDR3 region has the DNA TGTGCCAGCTCCGTAACCGGGAAGAGCCCCGGAGATACGCAGTATTTT.

Only a few counts were recorded for this clonotype. This chain links TRBV4-1 with TRBJ2-3, with TRBD2 matching 7 bases. Trimming removed 7 bases from V and 0 bases from J; junction bases left unmatched: 4. CDR1 is MGHRA and CDR2 is YSYEKL in the germline V gene. CDR3 length equals 14 residues. In DNA, the CDR3 is TGCGCCAGCACCCGGGAGGCCAGCACAGATACGCAGTATTTT. Translation: CASTREASTDTQYF.

There are many counts of this clonotype. The chain employs TRBV11-2 and TRBJ2-1; no firm D call. The germline CDR1 and CDR2 sequences are SGHAT and FQNNGV. Trimming removed 5 bases at V and 8 bases at J, with 10 bases between. The CDR3 loop spans 12 amino acids. The CDR3 sequence is CASSPRLDEQFF. In nucleotides, the CDR3 is TGTGCCAGCAGCCCAAGGTTGGATGAGCAGTTCTTC.

The rearrangement joins TRBV4-1 to TRBJ2-3, with D unresolved. Germline V CDR1 and CDR2: MGHRA, YSYEKL. The V end lost 4 bases, the J end lost 5 bases, and 13 bases lay between the germline ends. The CDR3 length is 14 residues. This CDR3 is CASSPEVQVDTQYF. In DNA form, the CDR3 reads TGCGCCAGCAGCCCAGAGGTTCAGGTAGATACGCAGTATTTT.

The table lists this clonotype with a few counts. This sequence joins TRBV20-1 and TRBJ1-1; a weak D match, TRBD1 (6 bases). CDR1 is DFQATT, CDR2 SNEGSKA, per germline (reference sequence). Trimming shortened V by 5 bases and J by 5 bases, and 12 bases separated the two germline ends. The CDR3 extends over 12 amino acids. The CDR3 protein is CSAEGEGTEAFF. The CDR3 DNA follows: TGCAGTGCTGAGGGGGAGGGGACTGAAGCTTTCTTT.

This clonotype was counted between two and nine times. The chain recombines TRBV13 with TRBJ2-1; D remains unclear. This CDR3 comprises 15 residues. Trimming left V 0 bases short and J 10 bases short, with 16 bases between. The germline V gene encodes CDR1 PRHDT and CDR2 FYEKMQ (reference sequence). DNA of the CDR3: TGTGCCAGCAGCTTAGGTTGGACGCGCCTCAGCGAGCAGTTCTTC. This encodes CASSLGWTRLSEQFF. Looking up the rest from reference TRBV13 and TRBJ2-1 gives the full variable domain: AAGVIQSPRHLIKEKRETATLKCYPIPRHDTVYWYQQGPGQDPQFLISFYEKMQSDKGSIPDRFSAQQFSDYHSELNMSSLELGDSALYFCASSLGWTRLSEQFFGPGTRLTVL.

At least ten counts were recorded for this clonotype. The rearrangement uses TRBV28 and TRBJ2-7; D is ambiguous. V gave up 7 bases and J gave up 0 bases, with 13 bases separating them. This CDR3 has 14 amino acids. The germline V gene encodes CDR1 MDHEN and CDR2 SYDVKM. The CDR3 region has the DNA TGTGCCAGCATGTACAGTCCGATCTCCTACGAGCAGTACTTC. Protein: CASMYSPISYEQYF.